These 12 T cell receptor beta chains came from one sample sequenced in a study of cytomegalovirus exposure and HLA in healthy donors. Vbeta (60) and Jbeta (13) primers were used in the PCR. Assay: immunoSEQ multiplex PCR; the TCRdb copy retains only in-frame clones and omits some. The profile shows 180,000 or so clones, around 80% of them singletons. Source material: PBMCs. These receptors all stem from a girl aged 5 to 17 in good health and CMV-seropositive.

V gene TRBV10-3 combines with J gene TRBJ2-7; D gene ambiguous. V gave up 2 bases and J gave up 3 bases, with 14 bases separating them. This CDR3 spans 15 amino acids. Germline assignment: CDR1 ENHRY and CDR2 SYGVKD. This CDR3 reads CAISEPLASVYEQYF. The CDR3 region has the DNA TGTGCCATCAGTGAGCCCCTTGCCTCGGTCTACGAGCAGTACTTC.

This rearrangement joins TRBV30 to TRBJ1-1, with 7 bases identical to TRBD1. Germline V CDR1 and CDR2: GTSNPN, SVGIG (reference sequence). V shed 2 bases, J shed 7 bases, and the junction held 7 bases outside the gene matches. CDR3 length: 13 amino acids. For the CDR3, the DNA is TGTGCCTGGAGTAGGGGAAGACAGGGTGAAGCTTTCTTT. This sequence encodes CAWSRGRQGEAFF. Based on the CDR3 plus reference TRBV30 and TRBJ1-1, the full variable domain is SQTIHQWPATLVQPVGSPLSLECTVEGTSNPNLYWYRQAAGRGLQLLFYSVGIGQISSEVPQNLSASRPQDRQFILSSKKLLLSDSGFYLCAWSRGRQGEAFFGQGTRLTVV.

This CDR3 is CAISDHSYEQYF. The CDR3 DNA is TGTGCCATCAGTGATCACTCCTACGAGCAGTACTTC. V is TRBV10-3 and J is TRBJ2-7, with D hard to call. This CDR3 is 12 amino acids long. The germline V gene encodes CDR1 ENHRY and CDR2 SYGVKD. Between the trimmed V and J ends, which lost 3 bases and 0 bases, there was a span of 3 bases.

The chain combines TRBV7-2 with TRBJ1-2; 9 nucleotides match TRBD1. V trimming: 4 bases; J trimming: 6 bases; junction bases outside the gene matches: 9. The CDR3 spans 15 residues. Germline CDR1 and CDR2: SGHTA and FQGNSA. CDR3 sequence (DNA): TGTGCCAGCAGCTACACCGGGACAGGGAAACATGGCTACACCTTC. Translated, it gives CASSYTGTGKHGYTF.

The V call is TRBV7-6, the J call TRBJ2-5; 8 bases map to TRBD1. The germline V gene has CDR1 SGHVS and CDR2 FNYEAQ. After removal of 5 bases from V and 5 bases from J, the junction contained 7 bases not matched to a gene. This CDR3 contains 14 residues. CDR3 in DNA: TGTGCCAGCAGCCAGGGGGCCACGAGGGAGACCCAGTACTTC. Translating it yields CASSQGATRETQYF.

Here the CDR3 reads CAWSVLDRESEKLFF. For the CDR3, the DNA is TGTGCCTGGAGTGTACTTGACAGGGAGAGTGAAAAACTGTTTTTT. The chain has TRBV30 and TRBJ1-4; 7 bases agree with TRBD1. The CDR3 length is 15 residues. Trimming cost V 0 bases and J 7 bases; bases outside gene matches: 8. Germline V lookup: CDR1 GTSNPN, CDR2 SVGIG (reference sequence).

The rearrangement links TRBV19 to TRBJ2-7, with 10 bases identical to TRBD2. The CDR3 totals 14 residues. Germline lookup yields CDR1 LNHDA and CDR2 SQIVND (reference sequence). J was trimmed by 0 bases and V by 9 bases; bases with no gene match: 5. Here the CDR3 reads CASRTSGSSYEQYF. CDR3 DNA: TGTGCCAGCAGGACTAGCGGATCCTCCTACGAGCAGTACTTC.

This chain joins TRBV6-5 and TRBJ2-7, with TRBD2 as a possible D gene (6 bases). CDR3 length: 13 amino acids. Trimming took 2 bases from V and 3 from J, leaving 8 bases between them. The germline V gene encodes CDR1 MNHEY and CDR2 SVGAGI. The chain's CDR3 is CASSYGGNYEQYF. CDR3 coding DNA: TGTGCCAGCAGTTACGGGGGGAACTACGAGCAGTACTTC.

CDR3 residues: CASSMTEPNTEAFF. For the CDR3, the DNA is TGTGCCAGTAGTATGACAGAGCCGAACACTGAAGCTTTCTTT. The chain recombines TRBV19 with TRBJ1-1, with D possibly matching TRBD1 (5 bases). The V and J ends lost 3 bases and 1 base respectively, with 9 bases between them. Germline V gene data show CDR1 as LNHDA and CDR2 as SQIVND (reference sequence). The CDR3 runs 14 residues.

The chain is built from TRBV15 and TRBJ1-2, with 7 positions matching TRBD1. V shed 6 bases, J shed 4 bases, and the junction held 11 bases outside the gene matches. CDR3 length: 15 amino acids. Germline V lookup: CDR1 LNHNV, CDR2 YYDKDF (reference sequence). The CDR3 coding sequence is TGTGCCACCAGTCCGTCCACAGGGGCCCCCTATGGCTACACCTTC. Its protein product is CATSPSTGAPYGYTF.

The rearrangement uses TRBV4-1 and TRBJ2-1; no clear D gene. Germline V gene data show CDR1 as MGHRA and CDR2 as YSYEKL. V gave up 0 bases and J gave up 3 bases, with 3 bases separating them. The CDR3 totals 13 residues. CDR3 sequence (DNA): TGCGCCAGCAGCCAAGATTACTACAATGAGCAGTTCTTC. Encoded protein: CASSQDYYNEQFF.

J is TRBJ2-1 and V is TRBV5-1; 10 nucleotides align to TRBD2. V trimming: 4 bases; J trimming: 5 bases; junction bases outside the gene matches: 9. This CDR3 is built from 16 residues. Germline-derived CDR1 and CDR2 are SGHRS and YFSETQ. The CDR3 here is CASSTPGLATHNEQFF. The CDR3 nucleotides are TGCGCCAGCAGCACTCCGGGACTAGCGACACACAATGAGCAGTTCTTC.